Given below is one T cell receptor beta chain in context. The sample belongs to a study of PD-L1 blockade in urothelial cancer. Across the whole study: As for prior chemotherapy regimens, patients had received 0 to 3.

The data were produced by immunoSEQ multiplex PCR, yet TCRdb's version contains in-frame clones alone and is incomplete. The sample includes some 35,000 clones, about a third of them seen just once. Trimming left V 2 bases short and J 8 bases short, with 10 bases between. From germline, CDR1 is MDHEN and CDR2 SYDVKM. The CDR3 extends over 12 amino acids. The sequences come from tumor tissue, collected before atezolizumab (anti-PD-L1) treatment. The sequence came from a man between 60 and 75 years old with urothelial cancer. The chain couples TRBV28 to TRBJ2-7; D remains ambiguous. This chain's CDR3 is CASSLSSAKQYF. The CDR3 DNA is TGTGCCAGCAGTTTAAGTTCGGCCAAGCAGTACTTC.